The 26 T cell receptor beta chains in this list originate from one sample, sequenced in a study of blood T cell repertoires in COVID-19 (TCRdb year 2020). Library method: the immunoSEQ multiplex PCR assay. TCRdb stores this immuneACCESS table with in-frame sequences only. Part of the clones is absent; in the studies checked, under half of the shortfall reflects unresolved V genes, and no reason is known for the rest. The sample includes under 350,000 clones, with 80% to 90% observed a single time. The ten top clones hold 3.5% to 4.5% of the sample. The sequenced material came from PBMCs or T cells enriched from blood (not recorded which). The receptors derive from a woman between 40 and 55 years old with acute COVID-19.

DNA of the CDR3: TGTGCCAGTAGTGGTCGTAGAGGGATGAACACTGAAGCTTTCTTT. Translated: CASSGRRGMNTEAFF. This rearrangement joins TRBV19 to TRBJ1-1; D is unclear. CDR1 LNHDA and CDR2 SQIVND come from the germline V gene (reference sequence). This CDR3 is 15 amino acids long. V gave up 5 bases and J gave up 0 bases, with 13 bases separating them.

The rearrangement links TRBV7-9 to TRBJ1-5, with a weak D call TRBD1 (5 bases). The CDR3 length is 16 residues. Trimming left V 6 bases short and J 2 bases short, with 17 bases between. Germline V CDR1 and CDR2: SEHNR, FQNEAQ (reference sequence). The CDR3, as DNA: TGTGCCAGCAGTCCCCCGGGGTCGGGGGGCAATCAGCCCCAGCATTTT. It yields the protein CASSPPGSGGNQPQHF. Combining the CDR3 with reference TRBV7-9 and TRBJ1-5 gives the whole variable domain DTGVSQNPRHKITKRGQNVTFRCDPISEHNRLYWYRQTLGQGPEFLTYFQNEAQLEKSRLLSDRFSAERPKGSFSTLEIQRTEQGDSAMYLCASSPPGSGGNQPQHFGDGTRLSIL.

This chain links TRBV19 with TRBJ2-1, with D possibly matching TRBD1 (6 bases). The germline gives CDR1 LNHDA, CDR2 SQIVND (reference sequence). This CDR3 is 16 amino acids long. V was cut by 2 bases and J by 5 bases, with 16 bases left in between. The CDR3 region has the DNA TGTGCCAGTAGTATAACTCAGGGGATTGGGGACAATGAGCAGTTCTTC. This codes for CASSITQGIGDNEQFF.

In nucleotides, the CDR3 is TGTGCCACCAGCAACGACAGGGGGGCCTACGAGCAGTACTTC. This translates into CATSNDRGAYEQYF. The chain has TRBV15 and TRBJ2-7, with 9 bases fitting TRBD1. V gave up 4 bases and J gave up 2 bases; unmatched junction bases: 3. The CDR3 consists of 14 residues. The germline V gene has CDR1 LNHNV and CDR2 YYDKDF (reference sequence).

This clone was found a few times. The chain recombines TRBV3-1 (or the pseudogene TRBV3-2) with TRBJ1-4; 9 nucleotides agree with TRBD1. The CDR3 is 16 amino acids. Germline V lookup: CDR1 LGHDT, CDR2 YNNKEL (reference sequence). V lost 5 bases to trimming and J lost 6 bases; unmatched junction nucleotides: 10. The CDR3 nucleotides are TGTGCCAGCAGCGAAACAGGGGGCGCGTTTTATGAAAAACTGTTTTTT. Translation gives CASSETGGAFYEKLFF.

The rearrangement uses TRBV6-6 and TRBJ1-4; D uncertain. Germline V gives CDR1 MNHNY, CDR2 SVGAGI (reference sequence). Deletions cut 5 bases from V and 10 bases from J, with 8 bases between. The CDR3 runs to 11 residues. CDR3 residues: CASSLPGKLFF. In DNA form, the CDR3 reads TGTGCCAGCAGTCTTCCAGGAAAACTGTTTTTT.

The gene calls are TRBV11-1 and TRBJ2-1; the D gene is possibly TRBD2 (6 bases). The germline V gene encodes CDR1 SGHAT and CDR2 FQDESV (reference sequence). With 5 bases removed from V and 0 bases from J, the gap between germline ends came to 14 bases. This CDR3 comprises 16 residues. CDR3 in amino acids: CASSGGSKTSYNEQFF. In nucleotides, the CDR3 is TGTGCCAGCAGCGGAGGGAGTAAGACCTCCTACAATGAGCAGTTCTTC.

The chain uses TRBV6-5 and TRBJ1-1, with TRBD1 identical over 9 bases. The V gene end was trimmed by 7 bases and the J gene end by 0 bases; junction bases not matched to a gene: 6. Per the germline V gene, CDR1 is MNHEY and CDR2 is SVGAGI. The CDR3 has 15 residues. The chain's CDR3 is CASTTDRGMNTEAFF. In nucleotides, the CDR3 is TGTGCCAGCACCACGGACAGGGGCATGAACACTGAAGCTTTCTTT.

The chain employs TRBV11-2 and TRBJ1-2, with no clear D. V was pared by 0 bases and J by 0 bases, with 8 bases between. The germline V gene encodes CDR1 SGHAT and CDR2 FQNNGV. The CDR3 length is 15 residues. The CDR3 DNA follows: TGTGCCAGCAGCTTAGATAGTCCACCTAACTATGGCTACACCTTC. As protein: CASSLDSPPNYGYTF.

CDR3 sequence (DNA): TGTGCCAGCAGCCACCCGCGGGGGGGCCGTTATACAGATACGCAGTATTTT. This codes for CASSHPRGGRYTDTQYF. This rearrangement joins TRBV12-1 to TRBJ2-3; the table assigns TRBD2, which was not confirmed against the DNA. TRBV12-1 has pseudogene status. The CDR3 has 17 residues.

J is TRBJ1-1 and V is TRBV2; TRBD1 agrees at 8 bases. Germline V lookup: CDR1 SNHLY, CDR2 FYNNEI. This CDR3 spans 14 amino acids. Unmatched junction bases numbered 3, after V lost 3 bases and J lost 3 bases. CDR3 region: CASSDRGRDTEAFF. DNA of the CDR3: TGTGCCAGCAGTGACAGGGGGCGTGACACTGAAGCTTTCTTT.

The V gene is TRBV28, the J gene TRBJ2-2, with no clear D. The CDR3 is 11 amino acids. The germline CDR1 and CDR2 sequences are MDHEN and SYDVKM. The V end was cut by 6 bases, the J end by 10 bases, with 9 bases between. The CDR3 is CASSLRVELFF. The CDR3 nucleotides are TGTGCCAGCAGCCTGAGAGTGGAGCTGTTTTTT.

This clone has just a few counts. The chain employs TRBV12-3 or TRBV12-4 and TRBJ2-7, with D tentatively TRBD1 (5 bases). There are 13 residues in the CDR3. Trimming removed 6 bases at V and 2 bases at J, with 11 bases between. CDR3 sequence: CASSQGQTYEQYF. The CDR3 region has the DNA TGTGCCAGCAGCCAGGGCCAGACCTACGAGCAGTACTTC.

The CDR3 bases are TGTGCCAGTAGTCTACAGGCCTTGGACGGTTACAATGAGCAGTTCTTC. Residues: CASSLQALDGYNEQFF. The rearrangement uses TRBV19 and TRBJ2-1; D possibly corresponds to TRBD1 (5 bases). V shed 5 bases and J shed 4 bases, with 18 bases lying between them. The CDR3 extends over 16 amino acids. Germline CDR1 and CDR2: LNHDA and SQIVND (reference sequence). Looking up the rest from reference TRBV19 and TRBJ2-1 gives the full variable domain: DGGITQSPKYLFRKEGQNVTLSCEQNLNHDAMYWYRQDPGQGLRLIYYSQIVNDFQKGDIAEGYSVSREKKESFPLTVTSAQKNPTAFYLCASSLQALDGYNEQFFGPGTRLTVL.

The chain recombines TRBV11-3 with TRBJ1-1, with 7 bases identical to TRBD1. This CDR3 region has 15 residues. V lost 5 bases and J lost 1; bases outside the gene matches: 7. CDR1 and CDR2 from the germline V gene are SGHNT and YENEEA. DNA for the CDR3: TGTGCCAGCAGCCGATCCGGGACAGAGAACACTGAAGCTTTCTTT. Residues: CASSRSGTENTEAFF.

The chain links TRBV6-5 to TRBJ1-1, with a tentative D call TRBD1 (6 bases). In germline, CDR1 is MNHEY, CDR2 SVGAGI. The CDR3 totals 14 residues. V lost 6 bases, J lost 1 base, and 12 bases lay in between. The CDR3 is CASRRKTGNTEAFF. DNA for the CDR3: TGTGCCAGCAGGAGGAAGACAGGGAACACTGAAGCTTTCTTT.

This chain connects TRBV7-9 to TRBJ2-2, with 14 positions matching TRBD2. The CDR3 runs to 19 residues. Looked up from germline, CDR1 is SEHNR and CDR2 is FQNEAQ (reference sequence). The trim removed 2 bases at V and 2 bases at J, leaving 7 bases unmatched. The CDR3 here is CASSLLPGLAGENTGELFF. The CDR3 DNA sequence: TGTGCCAGCAGCTTATTACCGGGACTAGCGGGGGAAAACACCGGGGAGCTGTTTTTT.

This clone was seen only once. The chain's CDR3 is CASRSAGTDTQYF. The CDR3 nucleotides are TGTGCCAGCAGATCAGCGGGTACAGATACGCAGTATTTT. The chain recombines TRBV2 with TRBJ2-3; tentatively, D is TRBD2 (6 bases). Trimming pared 6 bases from V and 3 bases from J, leaving 10 bases between. The germline V gene has CDR1 SNHLY and CDR2 FYNNEI. This CDR3 contains 13 residues.

Written as DNA, the CDR3 is TGCGCCAGCAGCCAAGGCACAGGGGGAGCCTATGGCTACACCTTC. Translated, it gives CASSQGTGGAYGYTF. This sequence joins TRBV4-1 and TRBJ1-2; 8 positions agree with TRBD1. V was clipped by 1 base and J by 4 bases; unmatched bases: 5. The CDR3 covers 15 residues. Germline V gene sequence: CDR1 MGHRA, CDR2 YSYEKL.

The chain is built from TRBV19 and TRBJ2-7, with D tentatively TRBD2 (6 bases). The CDR3 has 14 residues. The V end lost 3 bases, the J end lost 2 bases, and 11 bases lay between the germline ends. The germline CDR1 and CDR2 sequences are LNHDA and SQIVND (reference sequence). The CDR3 protein is CASSIGTLTYEQYF. DNA for the CDR3: TGTGCCAGTAGTATCGGGACTTTAACCTACGAGCAGTACTTC.

The V gene is TRBV7-9, the J gene TRBJ1-1, with D possibly TRBD1 on 5 matching bases. V lost 3 bases and J lost 2, with 13 bases in between. Germline lookup yields CDR1 SEHNR and CDR2 FQNEAQ (reference sequence). This CDR3 is built from 15 residues. CDR3 sequence: CASSLWDLSNTEAFF. DNA of the CDR3: TGTGCCAGCAGCTTGTGGGACTTGTCTAACACTGAAGCTTTCTTT.

V and J are TRBV4-3 and TRBJ1-5, with a tentative D call TRBD1 (5 bases). From germline, CDR1 is LGHNA and CDR2 YSLEER. V was clipped by 4 bases and J by 2 bases, with 15 bases between them. CDR3 length: 16 residues. CDR3 region: CASSPGRQGGNQPQHF. The CDR3 nucleotides read TGCGCCAGCAGCCCTGGACGTCAGGGTGGCAATCAGCCCCAGCATTTT.

CDR3 residues: CASSPVSAHNEQFF. CDR3 DNA sequence: TGTGCCAGTAGTCCCGTTAGCGCGCACAATGAGCAGTTCTTC. The V and J genes are TRBV19 and TRBJ2-1; D possibly corresponds to TRBD2 (5 bases). Deletions cut 5 bases from V and 5 bases from J, with 13 bases between. The CDR3 totals 14 residues. From germline, CDR1 is LNHDA and CDR2 SQIVND (reference sequence).

This chain links TRBV9 with TRBJ1-2; D possibly corresponds to TRBD1 (6 bases). This CDR3 has 15 residues. V was pared by 1 base and J by 0 bases, with 10 bases between. The germline V gene has CDR1 SGDLS and CDR2 YYNGEE. CDR3 in amino acids: CASSVRPGANYGYTF. CDR3 nucleotides: TGTGCCAGCAGCGTACGACCAGGGGCTAACTATGGCTACACCTTC.

The gene calls are TRBV7-2 and TRBJ2-7; 9 bases are shared with TRBD2. CDR3 length: 15 residues. CDR1 and CDR2 (germline): SGHTA, FQGNSA. Trimming removed 1 base from V and 3 bases from J; junction bases left unmatched: 4. The CDR3 region is CASSLEAGGGYEQYF. In DNA, the CDR3 is TGTGCCAGCAGCTTAGAGGCGGGAGGGGGCTACGAGCAGTACTTC.

The V and J genes are TRBV5-1 and TRBJ1-3; D possibly corresponds to TRBD1 (5 bases). V lost 4 bases to trimming and J lost 1 base, with 12 bases between them. This CDR3 is built from 15 residues. Germline V lookup: CDR1 SGHRS, CDR2 YFSETQ. In nucleotides, the CDR3 is TGCGCCAGCAGCCCTAACGGGGGGTCTGGAAACACCATATATTTT. Protein sequence: CASSPNGGSGNTIYF.